Each of the 20 T cell receptor beta chains below was sequenced from the same sample in a study of T-cell memory formation after mild COVID-19. TCRdb fed the 5' RACE reads into MiXCR, producing one record per CDR3 protein. The profile shows 540,000 or so distinct CDR3 sequences, approximately 20% of them singletons. Sequencing used PBMCs or a T cell subset sorted from them (not recorded which). Receptor source: an adult woman who had mild COVID-19 (a few samples of this study predate the infection). Cell type and time point are not known.

CDR3 nucleotides: TGTGCCAGCAGCTTAACAGGAGAGAAGAACACTGAAGCTTTCTTT. Translating it yields CASSLTGEKNTEAFF. This chain connects TRBV7-3 to TRBJ1-1; D gene uncertain. Germline CDR1 SGHTA, CDR2 FQGTGA. Trimming shortened V by 0 bases and J by 1 base, and 9 bases separated the two germline ends. The CDR3 is 15 residues long.

This clonotype was counted only a few times. V is TRBV6-1 and J is TRBJ2-7, with 13 bases lining up with TRBD2. The CDR3 extends over 14 amino acids. The J segment lost 0 bases and the V segment lost 10 bases, leaving 3 bases of the junction unmatched. CDR1 MNHNS and CDR2 SASEGT come from the germline V gene. The CDR3: CATRLAGGSYEQYF. In DNA, the CDR3 is TGTGCCACCCGACTAGCGGGAGGCTCCTACGAGCAGTACTTC.

The rearrangement uses TRBV12-3 or TRBV12-4 and TRBJ2-7; D possibly corresponds to TRBD2 (5 bases). This CDR3 is built from 14 residues. The ends were cut back, 6 bases at V and 2 bases at J, with 14 bases in the middle. CDR3 amino acids: CASSLRRSPYEQYF. The CDR3 bases are TGTGCCAGCAGCCTAAGGAGGTCCCCCTACGAGCAGTACTTC.

This chain uses TRBV6-5 with TRBJ1-1; possibly TRBD1 for D (6 bases). CDR3 length equals 16 residues. CDR1 and CDR2 (germline): MNHEY, SVGAGI. V was pared by 0 bases and J by 4 bases, with 15 bases between. This chain's CDR3 is CASSYSIPGESTEAFF. CDR3 DNA: TGTGCCAGCAGTTACTCGATACCAGGGGAGAGCACTGAAGCTTTCTTT.

This clonotype occurred a few times. The chain couples TRBV5-1 to TRBJ2-2, with no clear D. The CDR3 spans 17 residues. Between the trimmed V and J ends, which lost 2 bases and 2 bases, there was a span of 16 bases. From germline, CDR1 is SGHRS and CDR2 YFSETQ. CDR3 DNA sequence: TGCGCCAGCAGCTTTGTCACGACAACGACAAACACCGGGGAGCTGTTTTTT. Encoded protein: CASSFVTTTTNTGELFF.

The chain is built from TRBV6-2 or TRBV6-3 and TRBJ1-2, with a tentative D call TRBD1 (5 bases). Germline CDR1 and CDR2: MNHEY and SVGEGT. Trimming took off 6 bases at V and 8 bases at J, with 25 bases between the two ends. CDR3 length equals 16 residues. CDR3 sequence: CASSQPGRRLLGGYTF. The CDR3 DNA reads TGTGCCAGCAGCCAACCGGGACGGAGGCTGCTAGGGGGCTACACCTTC.

The chain employs TRBV12-3 or TRBV12-4 and TRBJ1-1; TRBD1 agrees at 11 bases. The junction had 4 bases not matched to a gene; V was cut back by 8 bases and J by 2 bases. The CDR3 covers 14 residues. The CDR3 sequence is CASRTGGVNTEAFF. The CDR3 region has the DNA TGTGCCAGCCGGACAGGGGGCGTTAACACTGAAGCTTTCTTT.

This clonotype was recorded a few times. V is TRBV7-9 and J is TRBJ1-4; weak D call: TRBD1 (6 bases). The germline V and J ends were trimmed by 5 bases and 6 bases, with 13 bases remaining between them. CDR1 and CDR2 (germline): SEHNR, FQNEAQ (reference sequence). The CDR3 contains 14 residues. The CDR3 here is CASSQGRRDEKLFF. In nucleotides, the CDR3 is TGTGCCAGCAGCCAGGGGAGGAGGGATGAAAAACTGTTTTTT.

This clonotype was observed a few times. This chain connects TRBV5-1 to TRBJ1-5; D gene ambiguous. V lost 0 bases to trimming and J lost 1 base, with 8 bases between them. The CDR3 consists of 15 residues. The germline gives CDR1 SGHRS, CDR2 YFSETQ. The CDR3 sequence is CASSLGVESNQPQHF. The CDR3 region has the DNA TGCGCCAGCAGCTTGGGGGTCGAAAGCAATCAGCCCCAGCATTTT.

This clonotype was seen a handful of times. This chain links TRBV10-3 with TRBJ2-7; no clear D gene. The CDR3 sequence is 11 residues long. In germline, CDR1 is ENHRY, CDR2 SYGVKD. With 8 bases removed from V and 3 bases from J, the gap between germline ends came to 8 bases. DNA of the CDR3: TGTGCCATCCGCGAAGTCTACGAGCAGTACTTC. Translating gives CAIREVYEQYF.

The V and J genes are TRBV9 and TRBJ2-6; D ambiguous. The V gene lost 2 bases and the J gene lost 3 bases, with 6 bases spanning the gap. The CDR3 runs to 14 residues. In germline, CDR1 is SGDLS, CDR2 YYNGEE. CDR3 in DNA: TGTGCCAGCAGCGTCGGTGGTGGGGCCAACGTCCTGACTTTC. Translation gives CASSVGGGANVLTF.

This chain links TRBV7-2 with TRBJ2-7; D is uncertain. CDR1 SGHTA and CDR2 FQGNSA come from the germline V gene. V was cut by 1 base and J by 5 bases, with 12 bases left in between. The CDR3 spans 14 residues. The CDR3 here is CASSLGQDRHEQYF. Written as DNA, the CDR3 is TGTGCCAGCAGCTTAGGGCAGGATCGTCACGAGCAGTACTTC.

This clonotype occurred many times. CDR3 protein: CASNHALGYGYTF. Written as DNA, the CDR3 is TGTGCCAGCAACCATGCCCTAGGCTATGGCTACACCTTC. The chain recombines TRBV2 with TRBJ1-2; D uncertain. V gave up 7 bases and J gave up 4 bases, with 13 bases separating them. Germline CDR1 and CDR2: SNHLY and FYNNEI. This CDR3 is built from 13 residues.

The rearrangement joins TRBV6-1 to TRBJ1-5; TRBD1 agrees at 8 bases. V dropped 4 bases and J dropped 4; count of bases not matched to a gene: 0. Germline CDR1 reads MNHNS; CDR2 reads SASEGT. The CDR3 has 13 amino acids. The CDR3 nucleotides read TGTGCCAGCAGTGGGGACAGGAATCAGCCCCAGCATTTT. Its protein product is CASSGDRNQPQHF.

This clonotype was seen more than once but under ten times. V usage is TRBV7-6 and J usage is TRBJ1-1; D gene ambiguous. In germline, CDR1 is SGHVS, CDR2 FNYEAQ. The CDR3 totals 14 residues. Trimming cost V 4 bases and J 4 bases, with 13 bases left between them. The CDR3 nucleotides read TGTGCCAGCAGCTACGAGAGTGAGGGCACTGAAGCTTTCTTT. Translating it yields CASSYESEGTEAFF.

This chain connects TRBV9 to TRBJ2-7, with 13 bases fitting TRBD2. V was pared by 7 bases and J by 6 bases, with 10 bases of the junction left unmatched. The CDR3 has 15 amino acids. CDR1 SGDLS and CDR2 YYNGEE come from the germline V gene. This chain's CDR3 is CASRTSGGASVEQYF. In DNA, the CDR3 is TGTGCCAGCCGAACTAGCGGGGGGGCCTCGGTCGAGCAGTACTTC.

The chain couples TRBV12-3 or TRBV12-4 to TRBJ1-1, with D tentatively TRBD1 (5 bases). V was trimmed by 2 bases and J by 11 bases, leaving 24 bases between them. This CDR3 region has 16 residues. CDR3 bases: TGTGCCAGCAGTTTATCATTCCAGGGAGCCAGGCGTGGGGCTTTCTTT. It yields the protein CASSLSFQGARRGAFF.

The chain combines TRBV5-1 with TRBJ2-3, with TRBD2 matching 11 bases. Losses at the gene ends were 5 bases for V and 0 bases for J; bases not matched to a gene: 8. The length of the CDR3 is 17 residues. Per germline, CDR1 SGHRS and CDR2 YFSETQ. The CDR3 spells CASSSARTSGSTDTQYF. As DNA, the CDR3 is TGCGCCAGCAGTAGCGCCCGGACTAGCGGGAGCACAGATACGCAGTATTTT. The variable domain in full, with the rest retrieved from reference TRBV5-1 and TRBJ2-3, is KAGVTQTPRYLIKTRGQQVTLSCSPISGHRSVSWYQQTPGQGLQFLFEYFSETQRNKGNFPGRFSGRQFSNSRSEMNVSTLELGDSALYLCASSSARTSGSTDTQYFGPGTRLTVL.

This clonotype has a handful of counts. The chain is built from TRBV7-2 and TRBJ2-5; 14 bases match TRBD2. V shed 4 bases, J shed 5 bases, and the junction held 12 bases outside the gene matches. The CDR3 has 18 residues. Germline lookup yields CDR1 SGHTA and CDR2 FQGNSA. In DNA, the CDR3 is TGTGCCAGCAGCTGGGGACTAGCGGGGGCCCCGGCGCGGGAGACCCAGTACTTC. As protein: CASSWGLAGAPARETQYF.

DNA for the CDR3: TGTGCCAGCAGTCAGACAGGGCCTGGGACCCAGCATTTT. Translated, it gives CASSQTGPGTQHF. The chain carries TRBV6-5 and TRBJ1-5, with 7 nucleotides matching TRBD1. From germline, CDR1 is MNHEY and CDR2 SVGAGI. The CDR3 contains 13 residues. V was pared by 5 bases and J by 11 bases, with 9 bases of the junction left unmatched.